Presented here are 28 T cell receptor beta chains from one specimen sequenced in a study of monozygotic twins with cystic fibrosis. Some clones are missing from TCRdb's copy, which holds only in-frame ones; the method was immunoSEQ multiplex PCR. The sample shows around 23,000 clones, approximately 90% of them seen only once. The specimen sequenced was blood. These receptors were taken from a girl aged 2 to 9 with cystic fibrosis.

V and J are TRBV18 and TRBJ1-1, with D hard to call. Trimming pared 3 bases from V and 2 bases from J, leaving 16 bases between. Germline CDR1 reads KGHSH; CDR2 reads LQKENI. The CDR3 length is 16 residues. The CDR3 protein is CASSPGVAVENTEAFF. In DNA, the CDR3 is TGTGCCAGCTCACCTGGTGTGGCAGTCGAAAACACTGAAGCTTTCTTT.

J is TRBJ2-3 and V is TRBV5-6, with no clear D. V gave up 5 bases and J gave up 0 bases, with 16 bases separating them. Germline V gives CDR1 SGHDT, CDR2 YYEEEE. The CDR3 has 16 amino acids. DNA of the CDR3: TGTGCCAGCAGGCTGATTCTCCCGCCTAGCACAGATACGCAGTATTTT. Its translation: CASRLILPPSTDTQYF.

Remarks on this clone: Sequence at one end of the junction differs from germline and may be a read error. The chain employs TRBV7-2 and TRBJ1-6; no clear D. The CDR3 is 14 residues long. Per the germline V gene, CDR1 is SGHTA and CDR2 is FQGNSA. The CDR3 DNA is TGTGCCAGCAGCTTAGGGCAGAATAATTCACCCTTCCACTTT. It specifies CASSLGQNNSPFHF.

The chain couples TRBV9 to TRBJ1-1; TRBD1 might be the D (5 bases). The CDR3 is 15 residues long. V lost 4 bases and J 4 bases, leaving 17 bases between the germline ends. Germline V gene data show CDR1 as SGDLS and CDR2 as YYNGEE. This chain's CDR3 is CASSRGGGRGTEAFF. In DNA, the CDR3 is TGTGCCAGCAGCCGTGGTGGGGGGAGAGGCACTGAAGCTTTCTTT. Combining the CDR3 with reference TRBV9 and TRBJ1-1 gives the whole variable domain DSGVTQTPKHLITATGQRVTLRCSPRSGDLSVYWYQQSLDQGLQFLIQYYNGEERAKGNILERFSAQQFPDLHSELNLSSLELGDSALYFCASSRGGGRGTEAFFGQGTRLTVV.

This clone appeared a single time. The chain uses TRBV29-1 and TRBJ1-1; the D gene is possibly TRBD1 (6 bases). CDR3 size: 14 residues. Trimming shortened V by 4 bases and J by 0 bases, and 12 bases separated the two germline ends. CDR1 and CDR2 from the germline V gene are SQVTM and ANQGSEA. The CDR3 here is CSVGVRGMNTEAFF. CDR3 bases: TGCAGCGTTGGGGTCAGGGGCATGAACACTGAAGCTTTCTTT.

V usage is TRBV5-1 and J usage is TRBJ1-3, with D unclear. The V end lost 0 bases, the J end lost 1 base, and 5 bases lay between the germline ends. Germline V lookup: CDR1 SGHRS, CDR2 YFSETQ. The length of the CDR3 is 14 residues. The CDR3 sequence: CASSLGESGNTIYF. In nucleotides, the CDR3 is TGCGCCAGCAGCTTGGGTGAATCTGGAAACACCATATATTTT.

CDR3 sequence reads: CASSLRGNQPQHF. CDR3 DNA sequence: TGCGCCAGCAGCTTGAGGGGTAATCAGCCCCAGCATTTT. The chain employs TRBV5-1 and TRBJ1-5, with D perhaps matching TRBD1 (5 bases). Germline V gene sequence: CDR1 SGHRS, CDR2 YFSETQ. The CDR3 length is 13 residues. Trimming cost V 1 base and J 4 bases, with 6 bases left between them.

The chain links TRBV6-1 to TRBJ2-1; D remains ambiguous. Germline CDR1 and CDR2: MNHNS and SASEGT. V was pared by 3 bases and J by 6 bases, with 15 bases between. The CDR3 sequence is 15 residues long. The CDR3 spells CASSDNGAVFNEQFF. In nucleotides, the CDR3 is TGTGCCAGCAGTGACAATGGCGCCGTTTTCAATGAGCAGTTCTTC.

The rearrangement uses TRBV6-6 and TRBJ1-6; D unresolved. Trimming took 2 bases from V and 8 from J, leaving 13 bases between them. CDR1 and CDR2 (germline): MNHNY, SVGAGI (reference sequence). The CDR3 is made up of 15 amino acids. The DNA of the CDR3 is TGTGCCAGCAGTTACCGGACGGCGCGTTATTCACCCCTCCACTTT. Translating it yields CASSYRTARYSPLHF.

This chain joins TRBV28 and TRBJ1-2, with a possible D match to TRBD1 (5 bases). Germline V gene sequence: CDR1 MDHEN, CDR2 SYDVKM. This CDR3 is 14 amino acids long. V lost 2 bases and J 8 bases, leaving 15 bases between the germline ends. The CDR3 nucleotides read TGTGCCAGCAGTTTAGGTGGGCAGGGTGGCGGCTACACCTTC. Translated, it gives CASSLGGQGGGYTF.

V usage is TRBV4-3 and J usage is TRBJ1-2; possible D gene TRBD1, 6 bases. The CDR3 has 15 amino acids. Germline V CDR1 and CDR2: LGHNA, YSLEER. Deletions cut 0 bases from V and 5 bases from J, with 13 bases between. CDR3 in DNA: TGCGCCAGCAGCCAAGATTTGGGCGGGACATATGGCTACACCTTC. Its protein product is CASSQDLGGTYGYTF.

This clone is a singleton in its sample. This chain links TRBV19 with TRBJ2-5; 11 bases match TRBD2. The germline gives CDR1 LNHDA, CDR2 SQIVND (reference sequence). Unmatched junction bases numbered 12, after V lost 4 bases and J lost 5 bases. This CDR3 is 17 amino acids long. In nucleotides, the CDR3 is TGTGCCAGTAGTACCACCTACTCGACTAGCGGGGTGGAGACCCAGTACTTC. Protein product: CASSTTYSTSGVETQYF.

V usage is TRBV9 and J usage is TRBJ2-7, with a tentative D call TRBD2 (5 bases). Trimming took 0 bases from V and 0 from J, leaving 10 bases between them. This CDR3 spans 15 amino acids. Germline V gene data show CDR1 as SGDLS and CDR2 as YYNGEE. This CDR3 is CASSVAAEDSYEQYF. The DNA of the CDR3 is TGTGCCAGCAGCGTAGCTGCGGAGGACTCCTACGAGCAGTACTTC.

The chain combines TRBV9 with TRBJ2-1; D is unresolved. The V end lost 0 bases, the J end lost 0 bases, and 10 bases lay between the germline ends. Germline CDR1 reads SGDLS; CDR2 reads YYNGEE. There are 16 residues in the CDR3. CDR3 sequence reads: CASSVVLALSYNEQFF. CDR3 coding DNA: TGTGCCAGCAGCGTAGTGTTAGCCCTCTCCTACAATGAGCAGTTCTTC.

This chain uses TRBV27 with TRBJ1-6, with TRBD1 identical over 9 bases. J lost 4 bases, V lost 3 bases, and 19 bases had no gene match. Germline assignment: CDR1 MNHEY and CDR2 SMNVEV (reference sequence). The CDR3 consists of 21 residues. CDR3 sequence reads: CASSFQSLMGQGAGYNSPLHF. CDR3 in DNA: TGTGCCAGCAGTTTCCAATCGTTAATGGGACAGGGAGCGGGTTATAATTCACCCCTCCACTTT.

The chain recombines TRBV7-6 with TRBJ1-2; 8 positions agree with TRBD1. The CDR3 extends over 16 amino acids. V lost 5 bases to trimming and J lost 6 bases; unmatched junction nucleotides: 14. CDR1 and CDR2 from the germline V gene are SGHVS and FNYEAQ. The CDR3 DNA reads TGTGCCAGCAGCCGAGGGGGGGGACAGGACCTCAATGGCTACACCTTC. This sequence encodes CASSRGGGQDLNGYTF.

This clone was detected only once. CDR3 in amino acids: CASSVVEGSGGDNQPQHF. Written as DNA, the CDR3 is TGTGCCAGCAGCGTAGTCGAGGGGTCAGGGGGAGATAATCAGCCCCAGCATTTT. The chain combines TRBV9 with TRBJ1-5; TRBD1 matches 7 bases. The length of the CDR3 is 18 residues. V lost 0 bases, J lost 4 bases, and 13 bases stayed unmatched. Germline CDR1 is SGDLS and CDR2 is YYNGEE.

This sequence joins TRBV2 and TRBJ1-5, with D perhaps matching TRBD1 (5 bases). V lost 2 bases, J lost 4 bases, and 18 bases lay in between. The CDR3 loop spans 17 amino acids. CDR1 SNHLY and CDR2 FYNNEI come from the germline V gene. The chain's CDR3 is CASSESLKAGSNQPQHF. In nucleotides, the CDR3 is TGTGCCAGCAGTGAAAGTTTGAAGGCAGGGAGTAATCAGCCCCAGCATTTT. Supplemented by reference TRBV2 and TRBJ1-5, the full variable domain reads EPEVTQTPSHQVTQMGQEVILRCVPISNHLYFYWYRQILGQKVEFLVSFYNNEISEKSEIFDDQFSVERPDGSNFTLKIRSTKLEDSAMYFCASSESLKAGSNQPQHFGDGTRLSIL.

This chain connects TRBV7-6 to TRBJ2-5; D may be TRBD1 (6 bases). Looked up from germline, CDR1 is SGHVS and CDR2 is FNYEAQ. Trimming pared 2 bases from V and 2 bases from J, leaving 12 bases between. This CDR3 is 15 amino acids long. The CDR3 bases are TGTGCCAGCAGCTTATCTACAGGGTGGCAAGAGACCCAGTACTTC. Translation gives CASSLSTGWQETQYF.

The chain joins TRBV7-2 to TRBJ1-6, with 8 bases that match TRBD1. This CDR3 is 14 amino acids long. The germline CDR1 and CDR2 sequences are SGHTA and FQGNSA. Unmatched junction bases numbered 12, after V lost 6 bases and J lost 14 bases. CDR3 nucleotides: TGTGCCAGCAGAAAAGACAGGGGTCAAGGATCCCTCCACTTT. It codes for CASRKDRGQGSLHF.

The count of this clone is one. The CDR3 DNA is TGTGCCAGCACCGTAGGGGGGACCGGGGAGCTGTTTTTT. Translation: CASTVGGTGELFF. The chain combines TRBV6-6 with TRBJ2-2; either TRBD1 or TRBD2 may fit D (6 bases each). This CDR3 contains 13 residues. Germline V gene sequence: CDR1 MNHNY, CDR2 SVGAGI (reference sequence). V shed 7 bases and J shed 5 bases, with 11 bases lying between them.

The rearrangement uses TRBV30 and TRBJ2-3, with TRBD2 matching 9 bases. Trimming took 5 bases from V and 4 from J; bases not matched to a gene: 10. Per the germline V gene, CDR1 is GTSNPN and CDR2 is SVGIG (reference sequence). This CDR3 has 15 residues. The CDR3 region has the DNA TGTGCCTGGGAACTTACGGCGGGGGGGCCAGATACGCAGTATTTT. Amino acids: CAWELTAGGPDTQYF.

The chain recombines TRBV27 with TRBJ2-7; 7 bases are a match to TRBD1. Germline-derived CDR1 and CDR2 are MNHEY and SMNVEV (reference sequence). This CDR3 has 14 amino acids. The J segment lost 6 bases and the V segment lost 2 bases, leaving 7 bases of the junction unmatched. The CDR3 is CASSLQGVRGEQYF. As DNA, the CDR3 is TGTGCCAGCAGTTTACAGGGGGTCAGAGGCGAGCAGTACTTC.

The rearrangement uses TRBV2 and TRBJ1-1; TRBD1 matches at 7 bases. The CDR3 is made up of 14 amino acids. Germline-derived CDR1 and CDR2 are SNHLY and FYNNEI. The ends lost 1 base at V and 5 bases at J; junction bases unmatched: 4. The CDR3 nucleotides are TGTGCCAGCAGTGAAGAGGGGGCGTTTACTGAAGCTTTCTTT. It codes for CASSEEGAFTEAFF.

The V and J genes are TRBV14 and TRBJ2-7; D unresolved. CDR3 length equals 16 residues. V was clipped by 0 bases and J by 3 bases, with 15 bases between them. The germline gives CDR1 SGHDN, CDR2 FVKESK. Here the CDR3 DNA reads TGTGCCAGCAGCCAAGATATGGTATTGGATATCTACGAGCAGTACTTC. The encoded protein is CASSQDMVLDIYEQYF.

The chain couples TRBV7-9 to TRBJ1-2; 8 bases fit TRBD1. J gave up 7 bases and V 5 bases, and 9 bases lay outside the gene matches. Germline CDR1 reads SEHNR; CDR2 reads FQNEAQ (reference sequence). CDR3 size: 14 residues. The CDR3 sequence is CASSLEDRAGGYTF. In DNA form, the CDR3 reads TGTGCCAGCAGCCTAGAGGACAGGGCGGGTGGCTACACCTTC.

The chain links TRBV19 to TRBJ1-2; no clear D. The CDR3 covers 14 residues. The germline V gene encodes CDR1 LNHDA and CDR2 SQIVND (reference sequence). V lost 10 bases and J 0 bases, leaving 15 bases between the germline ends. CDR3 loop: CATARGPANYGYTF. The CDR3, as DNA: TGTGCCACTGCGCGGGGTCCCGCTAACTATGGCTACACCTTC.

In its sample, this clone was seen once. V is TRBV19 and J is TRBJ1-1, with D hard to call. The germline V gene encodes CDR1 LNHDA and CDR2 SQIVND (reference sequence). The CDR3 is 12 amino acids. The germline V and J ends were trimmed by 4 bases and 6 bases, with 9 bases remaining between them. The CDR3 DNA reads as TGTGCCAGTAGTACCCATACCCCTGAAGCTTTCTTT. Protein sequence: CASSTHTPEAFF.